The 22 T cell receptor beta chains in this list originate from one sample, sequenced in a study of control samples from healthy donors and cancer patients (dated by TCRdb to 2020 to 2021). The protocol used for the library was the immunoSEQ multiplex PCR assay. Imported from immuneACCESS, the table was reduced by TCRdb to in-frame sequences with V and J called. These copies leave out some clones; in studies compared against another copy, an unresolved V gene accounts for under half, and the cause of the remainder is not known. Present in this sample are 96,000 or so clones, approximately 95% of which were seen just once. More than 7% of the sample rests with the top ten. The specimen was blood. The source is a man aged 18 to 29 in good health.

This chain connects TRBV6-5 to TRBJ2-1; 7 nucleotides match TRBD1. V lost 2 bases, J lost 6 bases, and 7 bases stayed unmatched. There are 15 residues in the CDR3. Germline CDR1 MNHEY, CDR2 SVGAGI. The CDR3 nucleotides are TGTGCCAGCAGTTACGGGCCAGGGGGTGGCAATGAGCAGTTCTTC. This gives the protein CASSYGPGGGNEQFF.

This chain uses TRBV12-5 with TRBJ1-6; TRBD1 agrees at 7 bases. The V gene's germline CDR1 is LGHNT and CDR2 FRNRAP. The V and J ends lost 6 bases and 0 bases, in that order; junction bases with no gene match: 5. This CDR3 comprises 16 residues. In DNA form, the CDR3 reads TGTGCTAGTGGCCAGGGACAGACCTCCTATAATTCACCCCTCCACTTT. This sequence encodes CASGQGQTSYNSPLHF.

The genes are TRBV9 and TRBJ2-5; TRBD1 matches at 8 bases. The V gene's germline CDR1 is SGDLS and CDR2 YYNGEE. V was pared by 1 base and J by 5 bases, with 1 base of the junction left unmatched. The CDR3 has 13 amino acids. CDR3 residues: CASSVRTGETQYF. The CDR3 DNA is TGTGCCAGCAGCGTACGGACAGGGGAGACCCAGTACTTC.

This chain connects TRBV6-5 to TRBJ2-3; 7 bases are a match to TRBD1. The CDR3 covers 14 residues. CDR1 and CDR2 from the germline V gene are MNHEY and SVGAGI. V gave up 5 bases and J gave up 5 bases; unmatched junction bases: 7. CDR3 in DNA: TGTGCCAGCAGTACAGGGGTGGGATTAGATACGCAGTATTTT. The encoded protein is CASSTGVGLDTQYF.

The J gene is TRBJ2-1, the V gene TRBV10-3; perhaps TRBD2 as D (6 bases). This CDR3 has 15 residues. CDR1 and CDR2 from the germline V gene are ENHRY and SYGVKD. V was shortened by 5 bases and J by 4 bases, with 15 bases between the two germline ends. This CDR3 is CAISQGTPPYNEQFF. The CDR3 DNA is TGTGCCATCAGTCAAGGGACTCCACCGTACAATGAGCAGTTCTTC.

This clone was observed a single time. The J gene is TRBJ2-2, the V gene TRBV7-6; D possibly corresponds to TRBD1 (5 bases). The CDR3 is made up of 19 amino acids. V was shortened by 6 bases and J by 1 base, with 24 bases between the two germline ends. Germline V CDR1 and CDR2: SGHVS, FNYEAQ. The CDR3 loop is CASRSLGDRGLMNTGELFF. CDR3 bases: TGTGCCAGCAGGTCCCTTGGTGATAGGGGCCTTATGAACACCGGGGAGCTGTTTTTT. The variable domain in full, with the rest retrieved from reference TRBV7-6 and TRBJ2-2, is GAGVSQSPRYKVTKRGQDVALRCDPISGHVSLYWYRQALGQGPEFLTYFNYEAQQDKSGLPNDRFSAERPEGSISTLTIQRTEQRDSAMYRCASRSLGDRGLMNTGELFFGEGSRLTVL.

This chain uses TRBV10-2 with TRBJ1-1; tentatively, D is TRBD1 (5 bases). V was cut by 6 bases and J by 3 bases, with 17 bases left in between. This CDR3 has 15 amino acids. The V gene's germline CDR1 is WSHSY and CDR2 SAAADI. DNA for the CDR3: TGCGCCAGCAGCGGGGCGGGGGGGGAGTACACTGAAGCTTTCTTT. It codes for CASSGAGGEYTEAFF.

This chain links TRBV19 with TRBJ1-5, with a possible D match to TRBD1 (5 bases). Trimming took 3 bases from V and 7 from J, leaving 13 bases between them. Germline CDR1 reads LNHDA; CDR2 reads SQIVND (reference sequence). CDR3 length: 14 amino acids. The DNA for the CDR3 is TGTGCCAGTAGTATCGGCGGGGCAGGACAGCCCCAGCATTTT. Translating it yields CASSIGGAGQPQHF.

The V call is TRBV5-6, the J call TRBJ2-7, with D possibly being TRBD1 (5 bases). Germline CDR1 reads SGHDT; CDR2 reads YYEEEE. Trimming took off 4 bases at V and 4 bases at J, with 15 bases between the two ends. CDR3 length: 14 amino acids. This CDR3 reads CASSRFSTGYEQYF. CDR3 bases: TGTGCCAGCAGCCGATTTTCAACAGGTTACGAGCAGTACTTC.

The chain joins TRBV6-5 to TRBJ1-1, with TRBD1 as a possible D gene (5 bases). Germline-derived CDR1 and CDR2 are MNHEY and SVGAGI. Trimming took off 5 bases at V and 8 bases at J, with 21 bases between the two ends. The CDR3 sequence is 15 residues long. For the CDR3, the DNA is TGTGCCAGCAGTCTCAGGCCCAACGATGGGGGGGAAGCTTTCTTT. It yields the protein CASSLRPNDGGEAFF.

The rearrangement joins TRBV7-9 to TRBJ2-7; D ambiguous. The CDR3 has 14 residues. V was pared by 2 bases and J by 0 bases, with 8 bases between. From germline, CDR1 is SEHNR and CDR2 FQNEAQ (reference sequence). CDR3 DNA sequence: TGTGCCAGCAGCTTAAGCCAGACCTCCTACGAGCAGTACTTC. Protein sequence: CASSLSQTSYEQYF.

V and J are TRBV4-1 and TRBJ1-3, with D perhaps matching TRBD1 (6 bases). Germline CDR1 and CDR2: MGHRA and YSYEKL. The CDR3 loop spans 15 amino acids. The germline V and J ends were trimmed by 4 bases and 2 bases, with 12 bases remaining between them. CDR3 sequence reads: CASSREGGPGNTIYF. In DNA, the CDR3 is TGCGCCAGCAGCCGGGAAGGGGGTCCTGGAAACACCATATATTTT.

V gene TRBV2 combines with J gene TRBJ2-2, with D possibly TRBD2 on 6 matching bases. This CDR3 contains 13 residues. Germline V CDR1 and CDR2: SNHLY, FYNNEI. V was shortened by 10 bases and J by 8 bases, with 17 bases between the two germline ends. For the CDR3, the DNA is TGTGCCACTCACCCCGGGAGCTCTGGGGAGCTGTTTTTT. Translated, it gives CATHPGSSGELFF.

The table lists this clone with a count of one. This rearrangement joins TRBV28 to TRBJ1-2; the match to TRBD1 covers 8 bases. Germline CDR1 is MDHEN and CDR2 is SYDVKM. This CDR3 contains 16 residues. V dropped 2 bases and J dropped 1; count of bases not matched to a gene: 6. CDR3 in amino acids: CASSLDQTGDNYGYTF. As DNA, the CDR3 is TGTGCCAGCAGTTTAGACCAGACAGGGGATAACTATGGCTACACCTTC.

This chain connects TRBV7-2 to TRBJ2-7, with 7 bases aligning to TRBD1. Germline V gives CDR1 SGHTA, CDR2 FQGNSA. The CDR3 length is 13 residues. Trimming removed 5 bases from V and 5 bases from J; junction bases left unmatched: 6. Here the CDR3 reads CASSPDRANEQYF. The CDR3 DNA reads as TGTGCCAGCAGCCCAGACAGGGCCAACGAGCAGTACTTC.

The rearrangement links TRBV2 to TRBJ1-1; D might be TRBD1 (6 bases). This CDR3 comprises 18 residues. The V and J ends lost 6 bases and 0 bases respectively, with 23 bases between them. Germline lookup yields CDR1 SNHLY and CDR2 FYNNEI. CDR3 region: CASRGEIMGAKMNTEAFF. The CDR3 DNA reads as TGTGCCAGCAGAGGAGAAATCATGGGGGCGAAAATGAACACTGAAGCTTTCTTT.

A few counts support this clone. The chain has TRBV18 and TRBJ2-4, with a tentative D call TRBD1 (6 bases). Germline-derived CDR1 and CDR2 are KGHSH and LQKENI. The CDR3 spans 12 residues. The V gene lost 5 bases and the J gene lost 13 bases, with 15 bases spanning the gap. The CDR3 region has the DNA TGTGCCAGCTCAAAAAACCGGGACACCCAGTACTTC. This translates into CASSKNRDTQYF.

The chain couples TRBV14 to TRBJ2-1; tentatively, D is TRBD1 or TRBD2 (6 bases each). The CDR3 has 15 amino acids. V lost 4 bases and J lost 4, with 14 bases in between. Germline V gene data show CDR1 as SGHDN and CDR2 as FVKESK. This CDR3 reads CASSLGGPNYNEQFF. The CDR3 region has the DNA TGTGCCAGCAGCCTCGGGGGCCCCAATTACAATGAGCAGTTCTTC. The full variable domain, its missing parts supplied by reference TRBV14 and TRBJ2-1, is EAGVTQFPSHSVIEKGQTVTLRCDPISGHDNLYWYRRVMGKEIKFLLHFVKESKQDESGMPNNRFLAERTGGTYSTLKVQPAELEDSGVYFCASSLGGPNYNEQFFGPGTRLTVL.

The V gene is TRBV5-1, the J gene TRBJ2-7, with 9 nucleotides matching TRBD1. There are 16 residues in the CDR3. The V and J ends lost 3 bases and 2 bases, in that order; junction bases with no gene match: 9. Germline CDR1 reads SGHRS; CDR2 reads YFSETQ. The DNA for the CDR3 is TGCGCCAGCAGCTATGCCGGGACAGGGAAAACCTACGAGCAGTACTTC. Amino acids: CASSYAGTGKTYEQYF.

The rearrangement uses TRBV10-1 and TRBJ1-2, with a possible D match to TRBD1 (6 bases). The CDR3 runs to 15 residues. Germline CDR1 is WNHNN and CDR2 is SYGVQD (reference sequence). Trimming left V 8 bases short and J 5 bases short, with 21 bases between. This chain's CDR3 is CASGGAGDSPYGYTF. For the CDR3, the DNA is TGCGCCAGCGGGGGCGCCGGGGACTCTCCTTATGGCTACACCTTC.

The CDR3 is CASSIVSRESNQPQHF. The CDR3 nucleotides read TGTGCCAGTAGTATAGTATCTAGGGAGAGCAATCAGCCCCAGCATTTT. The chain uses TRBV19 and TRBJ1-5; D is unclear. Trimming removed 1 base at V and 1 base at J, with 11 bases between. The germline V gene has CDR1 LNHDA and CDR2 SQIVND (reference sequence). There are 16 residues in the CDR3.

The rearrangement links TRBV15 to TRBJ1-2; D is unclear. The CDR3 spans 15 residues. The ends were cut back, 0 bases at V and 2 bases at J, with 10 bases in the middle. Germline V gene lookup returns CDR1 LNHNV and CDR2 YYDKDF (reference sequence). CDR3 coding DNA: TGTGCCACCAGCAGAGATCATCAGGTGAACTATGGCTACACCTTC. Translated, it gives CATSRDHQVNYGYTF.